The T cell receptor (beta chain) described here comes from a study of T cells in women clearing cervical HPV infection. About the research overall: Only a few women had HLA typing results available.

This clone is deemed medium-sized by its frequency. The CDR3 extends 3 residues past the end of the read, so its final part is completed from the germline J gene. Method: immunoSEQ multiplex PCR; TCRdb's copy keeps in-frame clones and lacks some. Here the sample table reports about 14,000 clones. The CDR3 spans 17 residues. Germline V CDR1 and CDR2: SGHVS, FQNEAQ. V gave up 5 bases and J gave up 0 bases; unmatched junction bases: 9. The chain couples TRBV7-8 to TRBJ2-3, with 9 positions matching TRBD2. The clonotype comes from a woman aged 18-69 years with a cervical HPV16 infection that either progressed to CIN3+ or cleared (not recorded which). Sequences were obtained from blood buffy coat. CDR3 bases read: TGTGCCAGCAGCCCCTTTACCCTAGCGGGAAGCACAGATACG. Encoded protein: CASSPFTLAGSTDT. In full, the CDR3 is CASSPFTLAGSTDTQYF.